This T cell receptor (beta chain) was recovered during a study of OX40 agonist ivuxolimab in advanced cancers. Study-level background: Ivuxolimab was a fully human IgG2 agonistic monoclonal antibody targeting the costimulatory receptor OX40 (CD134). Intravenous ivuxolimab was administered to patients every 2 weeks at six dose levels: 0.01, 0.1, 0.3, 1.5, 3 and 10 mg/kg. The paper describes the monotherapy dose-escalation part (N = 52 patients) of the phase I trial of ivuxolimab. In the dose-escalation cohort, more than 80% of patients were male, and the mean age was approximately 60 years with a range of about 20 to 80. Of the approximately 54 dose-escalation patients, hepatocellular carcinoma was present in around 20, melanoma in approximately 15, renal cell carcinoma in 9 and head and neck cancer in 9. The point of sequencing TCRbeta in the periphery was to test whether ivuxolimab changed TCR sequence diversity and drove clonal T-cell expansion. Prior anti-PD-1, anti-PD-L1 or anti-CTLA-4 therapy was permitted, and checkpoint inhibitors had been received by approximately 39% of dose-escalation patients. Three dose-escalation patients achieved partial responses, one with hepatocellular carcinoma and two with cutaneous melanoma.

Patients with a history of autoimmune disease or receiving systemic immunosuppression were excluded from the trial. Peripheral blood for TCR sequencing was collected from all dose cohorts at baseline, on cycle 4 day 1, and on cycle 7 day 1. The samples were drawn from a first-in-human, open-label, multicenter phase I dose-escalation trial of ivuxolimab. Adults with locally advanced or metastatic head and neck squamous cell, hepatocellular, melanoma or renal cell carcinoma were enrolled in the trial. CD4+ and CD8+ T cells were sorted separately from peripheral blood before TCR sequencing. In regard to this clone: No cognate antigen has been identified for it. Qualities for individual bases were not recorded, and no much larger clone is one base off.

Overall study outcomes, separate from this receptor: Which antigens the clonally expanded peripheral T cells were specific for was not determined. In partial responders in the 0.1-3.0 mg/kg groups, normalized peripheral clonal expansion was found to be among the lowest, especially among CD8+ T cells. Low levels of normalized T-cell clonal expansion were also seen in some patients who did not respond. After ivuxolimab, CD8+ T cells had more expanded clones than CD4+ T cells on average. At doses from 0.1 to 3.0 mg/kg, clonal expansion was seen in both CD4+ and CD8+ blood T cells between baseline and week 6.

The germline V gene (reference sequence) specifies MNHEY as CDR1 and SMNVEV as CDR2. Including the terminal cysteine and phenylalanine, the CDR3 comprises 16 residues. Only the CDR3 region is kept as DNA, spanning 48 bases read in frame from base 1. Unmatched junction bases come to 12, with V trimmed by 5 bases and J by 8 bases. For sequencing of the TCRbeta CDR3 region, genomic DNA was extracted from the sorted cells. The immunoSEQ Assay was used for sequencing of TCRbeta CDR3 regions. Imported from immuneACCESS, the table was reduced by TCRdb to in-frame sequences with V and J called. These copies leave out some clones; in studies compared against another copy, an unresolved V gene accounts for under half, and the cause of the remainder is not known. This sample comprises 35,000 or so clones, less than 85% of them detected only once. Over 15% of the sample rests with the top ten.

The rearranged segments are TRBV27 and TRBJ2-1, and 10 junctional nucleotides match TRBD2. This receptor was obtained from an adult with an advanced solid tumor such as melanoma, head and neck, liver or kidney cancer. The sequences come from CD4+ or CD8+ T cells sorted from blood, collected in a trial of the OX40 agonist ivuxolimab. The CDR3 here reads CASSPISGRALDEQFF. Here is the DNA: TGTGCCAGCAGTCCCATAAGCGGGAGGGCCCTCGATGAGCAGTTCTTC.